This T cell receptor beta chain derives from a study of cytomegalovirus exposure and HLA in healthy donors. The CDR3 runs to 11 residues. V lost 8 bases and J 8 bases, leaving 9 bases between the germline ends. Germline V CDR1 and CDR2: MNHEY, SVGAGI. The PCR made use of 60 Vbeta and 13 Jbeta primers. Clones were sequenced by immunoSEQ multiplex PCR, and TCRdb holds only the in-frame ones, with some missing. The top ten clones hold approximately 4% of a sample with some 140,000 clones, 70% to 80% of them seen once. The clonotype was recovered from a woman in her thirties or forties in good health and CMV-seronegative. This chain connects TRBV6-5 to TRBJ2-2; no firm D call. Sequenced sample: PBMCs. The CDR3 reads CASGDLGELFF. CDR3 coding DNA: TGTGCCAGCGGAGATTTGGGGGAGCTGTTTTTT.